The entry that follows covers one T cell receptor beta chain sequence. The antigen it recognizes is unknown. The input lacks base qualities; no much larger clone sits a single base away. TCRbeta CDR3 regions were amplified from genomic DNA using the immunoSEQ Assay, a bias-controlled multiplex PCR. As for how the authors treated the data: Within the assay, amplification of reference gene primers was used to estimate how many nucleated cells each sample contained. To quantify the absolute abundance of each unique TCRbeta CDR3 rearrangement, sequence reads were collapsed and filtered. Productive Simpson clonality was computed per sample as the square root of Simpson's diversity index over productive rearrangements. In TCRdb, the immuneACCESS table is reduced to in-frame sequences with V and J assigned. These tables do not hold every clone; where another copy was compared, an unresolved V gene accounts for under half, and the others remain unexplained. The V and J calls and the clone size are those of that table, but D and trimming were determined from the DNA. The sample profile shows around 100,000 clones; around 87% of them were found once. In total, the top ten clones hold just over 15% of the sample.

Taken from the germline V gene, the CDR1 and CDR2 loops are MGHRA and YSYEKL. The CDR3 starts with the cysteine, ends with the phenylalanine, and has 17 residues. This entry keeps only the CDR3 DNA: 51 bases, framed from base 1. Trimming leaves V shorter by 0 bases and J shorter by 4 bases, with the junction holding 9 bases beyond the gene matches. These data originate in a study of blood T cell repertoires in COVID-19 (dated by TCRdb to 2020 to 2021). In terms of the full investigation: Samples from collaborators originated in the United States, Italy and Spain and spanned both the acute and convalescent phases of COVID-19. The material from the prospective study consisted of cDNA or gDNA derived from T cells, B-cell-depleted T cells, or PBMCs. HLA class I and class II types, where available, came from metadata supplied by the sample provider rather than from assay-based typing. The repertoires were released in a freely available public database meant as a resource for research on the immune response to SARS-CoV-2. The dataset comprised deeply sampled blood TCRbeta repertoires from subjects exposed to, actively infected with, or recovered from COVID-19. Nearly every sample came with metadata listing a de-identified subject ID, COVID-19 status, age in years and sex. The samples were drawn from the first 160 participants of the ongoing ImmuneRACE study and from 950 to 1,500 subjects provided by 6 global collaborators. General conclusions and limits of the study: Clinical and demographic metadata were provided uncurated, with the amount varying by source and participant.

The collaborating institutions used their own protocols to collect whole blood in K2EDTA tubes. For TCRbeta analysis, collaborator samples were shipped as frozen whole blood, as isolated PBMCs, or as DNA extracted from either sample type. The clonotype was recovered from a human donor in a cohort sampled during active COVID-19. Sequencing input: peripheral blood. The rearranged segments are TRBV4-1 and TRBJ1-2; 9 middle bases align to TRBD1. In nucleotide form, the sequence is TGCGCCAGCAGCCAAGATAACTATCGGACAGGGGCCTATGGCTACACCTTC. This codes for CASSQDNYRTGAYGYTF.